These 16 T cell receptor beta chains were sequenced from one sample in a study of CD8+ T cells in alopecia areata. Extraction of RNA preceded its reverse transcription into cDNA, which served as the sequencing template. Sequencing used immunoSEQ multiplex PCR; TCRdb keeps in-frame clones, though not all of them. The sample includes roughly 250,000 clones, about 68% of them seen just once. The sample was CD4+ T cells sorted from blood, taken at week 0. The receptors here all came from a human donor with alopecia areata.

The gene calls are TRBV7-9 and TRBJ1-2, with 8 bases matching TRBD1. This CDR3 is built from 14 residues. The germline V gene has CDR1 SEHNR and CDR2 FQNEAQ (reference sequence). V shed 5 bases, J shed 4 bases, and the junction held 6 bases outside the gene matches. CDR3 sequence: CASSPGQGPYGYTF. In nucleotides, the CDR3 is TGTGCCAGCAGCCCAGGACAGGGCCCCTATGGCTACACCTTC.

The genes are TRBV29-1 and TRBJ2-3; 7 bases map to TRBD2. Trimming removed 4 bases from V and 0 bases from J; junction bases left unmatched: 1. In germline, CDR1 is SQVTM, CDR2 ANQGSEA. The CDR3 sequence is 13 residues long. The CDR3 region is CSVVRGSTDTQYF. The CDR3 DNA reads TGCAGCGTTGTGCGGGGGAGCACAGATACGCAGTATTTT.

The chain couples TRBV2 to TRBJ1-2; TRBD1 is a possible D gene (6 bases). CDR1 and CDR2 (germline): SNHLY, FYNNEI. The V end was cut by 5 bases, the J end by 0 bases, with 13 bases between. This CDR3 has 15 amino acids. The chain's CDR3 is CASSRLGTTNYGYTF. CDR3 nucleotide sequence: TGTGCCAGCAGTCGCCTTGGGACAACTAACTATGGCTACACCTTC.

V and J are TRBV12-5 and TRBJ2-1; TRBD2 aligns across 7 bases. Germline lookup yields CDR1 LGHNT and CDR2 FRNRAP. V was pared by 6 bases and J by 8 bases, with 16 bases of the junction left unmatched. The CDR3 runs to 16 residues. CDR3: CASGLSLALTRDEQFF. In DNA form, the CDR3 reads TGTGCTAGTGGACTATCACTAGCGTTGACGCGCGATGAGCAGTTCTTC.

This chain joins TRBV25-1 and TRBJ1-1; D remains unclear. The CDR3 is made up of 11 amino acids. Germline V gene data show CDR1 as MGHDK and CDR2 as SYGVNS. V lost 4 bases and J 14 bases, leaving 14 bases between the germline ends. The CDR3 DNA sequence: TGTGCCAGCAGTGGGCGAATATCGCACTTCTTT. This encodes CASSGRISHFF.

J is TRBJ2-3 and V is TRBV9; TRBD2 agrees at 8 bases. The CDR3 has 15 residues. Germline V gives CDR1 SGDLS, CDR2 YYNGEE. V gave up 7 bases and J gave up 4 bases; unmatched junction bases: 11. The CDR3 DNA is TGTGCCAGCGGAAAAACGGGGGGGCCTGCAGATACGCAGTATTTT. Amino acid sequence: CASGKTGGPADTQYF.

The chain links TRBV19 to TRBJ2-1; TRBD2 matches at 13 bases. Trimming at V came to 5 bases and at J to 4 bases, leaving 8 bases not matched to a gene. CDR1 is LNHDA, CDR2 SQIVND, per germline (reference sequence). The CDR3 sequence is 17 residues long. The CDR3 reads CASSSDLTSGRYNEQFF. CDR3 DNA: TGTGCCAGTAGTTCCGACCTGACTAGCGGGAGGTACAATGAGCAGTTCTTC.

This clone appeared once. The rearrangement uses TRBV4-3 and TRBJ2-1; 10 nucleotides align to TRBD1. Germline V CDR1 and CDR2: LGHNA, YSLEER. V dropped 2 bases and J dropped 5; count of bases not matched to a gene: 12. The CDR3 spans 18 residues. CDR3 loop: CASSQRGLRDRGHNEQFF. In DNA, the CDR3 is TGCGCCAGCAGCCAAAGAGGTCTCCGGGACAGGGGTCACAATGAGCAGTTCTTC.

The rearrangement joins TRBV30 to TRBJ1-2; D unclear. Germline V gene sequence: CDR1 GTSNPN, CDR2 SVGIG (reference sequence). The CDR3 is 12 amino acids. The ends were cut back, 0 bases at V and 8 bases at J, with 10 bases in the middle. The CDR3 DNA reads TGTGCCTGGAGTGTACTATCGAGAGGCTACACCTTC. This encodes CAWSVLSRGYTF. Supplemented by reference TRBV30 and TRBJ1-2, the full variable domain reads SQTIHQWPATLVQPVGSPLSLECTVEGTSNPNLYWYRQAAGRGLQLLFYSVGIGQISSEVPQNLSASRPQDRQFILSSKKLLLSDSGFYLCAWSVLSRGYTFGSGTRLTVV.

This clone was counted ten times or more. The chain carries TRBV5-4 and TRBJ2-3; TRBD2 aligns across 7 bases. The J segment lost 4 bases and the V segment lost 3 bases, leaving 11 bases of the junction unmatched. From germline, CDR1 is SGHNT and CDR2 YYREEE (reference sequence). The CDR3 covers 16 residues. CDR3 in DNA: TGTGCCAGCAGCTCACCGACTAGCTATAGCCCAGATACGCAGTATTTT. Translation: CASSSPTSYSPDTQYF.

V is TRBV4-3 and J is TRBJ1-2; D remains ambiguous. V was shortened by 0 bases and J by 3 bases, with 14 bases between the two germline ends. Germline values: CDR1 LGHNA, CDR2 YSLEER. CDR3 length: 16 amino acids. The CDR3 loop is CASSQDRVSRDYGYTF. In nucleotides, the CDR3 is TGCGCCAGCAGCCAAGATCGGGTCTCAAGGGACTATGGCTACACCTTC.

In nucleotides, the CDR3 is TGTGCCAGTAAGGATAGAGGGCCGAACTATGGCTACACCTTC. As protein: CASKDRGPNYGYTF. The chain couples TRBV19 to TRBJ1-2; D uncertain. V was clipped by 7 bases and J by 2 bases, with 14 bases between them. Germline V gene data show CDR1 as LNHDA and CDR2 as SQIVND (reference sequence). The CDR3 loop spans 14 amino acids.

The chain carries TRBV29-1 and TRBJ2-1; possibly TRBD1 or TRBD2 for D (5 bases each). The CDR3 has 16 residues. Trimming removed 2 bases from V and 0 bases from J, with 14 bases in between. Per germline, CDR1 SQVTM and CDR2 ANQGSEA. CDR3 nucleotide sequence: TGCAGCGTTGAACGTTCCGGGGCGAGCTCCTACAATGAGCAGTTCTTC. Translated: CSVERSGASSYNEQFF.

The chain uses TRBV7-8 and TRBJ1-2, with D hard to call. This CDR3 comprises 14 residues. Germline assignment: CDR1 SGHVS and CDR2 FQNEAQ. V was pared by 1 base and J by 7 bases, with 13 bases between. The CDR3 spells CASSLELGVSGYTF. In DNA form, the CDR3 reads TGTGCCAGCAGCTTAGAGTTGGGTGTTTCTGGCTACACCTTC.

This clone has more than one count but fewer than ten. The CDR3 spells CSVLQESYEQYF. The CDR3 DNA is TGCAGCGTTTTGCAGGAGTCCTACGAGCAGTACTTC. The chain is built from TRBV29-1 and TRBJ2-7; D gene ambiguous. The V end was cut by 5 bases, the J end by 1 base, with 9 bases between. Germline V CDR1 and CDR2: SQVTM, ANQGSEA. CDR3 size: 12 residues.

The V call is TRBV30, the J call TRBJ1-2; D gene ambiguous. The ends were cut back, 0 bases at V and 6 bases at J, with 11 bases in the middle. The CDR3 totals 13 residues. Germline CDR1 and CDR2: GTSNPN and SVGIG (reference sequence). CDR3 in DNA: TGTGCCTGGAGTGTAGATAGGGCTCATGGCTACACCTTC. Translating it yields CAWSVDRAHGYTF.